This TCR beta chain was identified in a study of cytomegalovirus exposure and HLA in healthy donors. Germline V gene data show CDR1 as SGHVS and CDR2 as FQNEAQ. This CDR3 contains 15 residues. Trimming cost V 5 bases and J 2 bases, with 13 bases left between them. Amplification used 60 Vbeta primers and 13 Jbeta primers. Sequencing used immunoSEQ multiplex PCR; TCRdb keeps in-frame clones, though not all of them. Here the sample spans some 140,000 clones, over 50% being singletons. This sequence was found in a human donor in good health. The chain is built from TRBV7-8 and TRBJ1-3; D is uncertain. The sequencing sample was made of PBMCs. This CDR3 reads CASSVLGITGNTIYF. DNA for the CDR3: TGTGCCAGCAGCGTACTAGGGATTACTGGAAACACCATATATTTT.